This T cell receptor beta chain was sequenced in a study of low-dose radiotherapy and immunotherapy resistance in tumors. cDNA synthesis used a TRAV/TRBV-specific primer set for both chains. Both a constant-region primer and a V-primer adapter served to amplify TCRs across 15 to 25 PCR cycles. A single record per CDR3 protein comes from TCRdb applying MiXCR to the reads. The table shows tens of thousands of distinct CDR3 sequences, with roughly 19% occurring only once. The CDR3 sequence is 13 residues long. The germline CDR1 and CDR2 sequences are SQVTM and ANQGSEA. The V gene end was trimmed by 6 bases and the J gene end by 13 bases; junction bases not matched to a gene: 11. The sample holds many counts of this clonotype. Time point defined: after trial treatment. Treatment here: LDRT plus nivolumab, ipilimumab, low-dose cyclophosphamide and aspirin (RACIN trial).

The chain uses TRBV29-1 and TRBJ2-1; TRBD2 aligns across 11 bases. The sequencing here drew on PBMCs, taken after low-dose radiotherapy plus immunotherapy. The origin of this receptor is a female donor with ovarian cancer. Written as DNA, the CDR3 is TGCAGCGTCGTCCCCGCTAGCGGGGGGTTTCAGTTCTTC. This sequence encodes CSVVPASGGFQFF.